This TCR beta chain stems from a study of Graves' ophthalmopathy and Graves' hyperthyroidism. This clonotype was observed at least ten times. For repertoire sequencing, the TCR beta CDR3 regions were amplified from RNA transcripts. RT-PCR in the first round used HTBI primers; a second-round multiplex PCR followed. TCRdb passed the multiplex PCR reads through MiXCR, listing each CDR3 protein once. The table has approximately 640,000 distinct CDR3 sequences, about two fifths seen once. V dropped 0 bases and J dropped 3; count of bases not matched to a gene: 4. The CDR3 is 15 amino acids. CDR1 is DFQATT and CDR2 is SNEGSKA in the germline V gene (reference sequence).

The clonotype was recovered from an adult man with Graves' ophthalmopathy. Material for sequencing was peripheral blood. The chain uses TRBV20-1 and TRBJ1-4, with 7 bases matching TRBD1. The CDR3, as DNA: TGCAGTGCTAGAGAATGGGACAGCTCTAATGAAAAACTGTTTTTT. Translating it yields CSAREWDSSNEKLFF.